This record looks at one TCR beta chain sequence and its context. The antigen it recognizes is unknown. It has no much larger one-base neighbor in the sample; base qualities were not kept. This sample is part of a study of early stage breast cancer tumors (dated by TCRdb to 2016 to 2017). The study in broad terms: Of the roughly 15 invasive breast tumors, 12 to 13 were found to be estrogen receptor-positive, progesterone receptor-positive and HER2-negative. Eight of the 12 ER+/PR+/HER2- tumors were invasive ductal carcinomas, while the other four were invasive lobular carcinomas. On average, each sample had roughly 10-fold read coverage. The samples as a whole yielded roughly 2,700,000 detected templates, corresponding to 850,000 to 1,400,000 unique clonotypes. Study-wide conclusions, independent of this receptor: Chain pairing and functional markers such as CD4, CD8 and FOXP3 were missed by bulk genomic DNA sequencing of unsorted cells. Analysis by tumor subtype was prevented by the small cohort size. Greater similarity was observed between blood and normal breast repertoires than between blood and tumor repertoires, and tumor was distinguished from normal in about 90% of the 16 patients when each tissue was compared with blood. Enriched TCRB sequences shared across patients were mostly commonly generated sequences, unlikely to play an important role in the tumor microenvironment. Approximately 2.5-fold higher T cell density and higher clonality were observed in tumors than in adjacent normal breast tissue.

At the junction V is shortened by 0 bases and J by 0 bases, with 8 bases in between. Counted from cysteine to phenylalanine, this CDR3 has 16 amino acids. Of all the DNA, just the CDR3 is kept, 48 bases in frame from base 1. CDR1 and CDR2, looked up from the germline V gene, are SGHDN and FVKESK. Taken from roughly 1.8-3.8 cm away from the tumor, the adjacent normal breast tissue was rinsed with PBS and kept in prechilled RNAlater. Because normal breast tissue has high lipid content and low cell density, roughly 90-310 mg of normal breast tissue was often needed to obtain enough DNA. The study profiled bulk TCR beta-chain repertoires in matched peripheral blood, tumor and adjacent normal breast tissue taken from fewer than 20 patients with early-stage breast cancer. The Qiagen AllPrep DNA/RNA Mini kit was used for genomic DNA extraction. Two independent genomic DNA replicates were amplified for each sample, with around 0.5 ug used for blood and about 1.5 ug for tumor or normal breast. TCRB sequencing of genomic DNA was carried out with the ImmunoSeq Intro kit according to the manufacturer's instructions. Multiplex PCR ran around 32 cycles with proprietary primers and spike-in control sequences for absolute quantification. Single-end 150-bp reads were used to sequence an 87-bp fragment spanning the CDR3 plus the flanking V and J genes. Each lane of an Illumina MiSeq using version 3.0 chemistry carried seven multiplexed samples, with two replicates per sample. For the original study's pipeline: The vendor's proprietary pipeline processed the raw data and merged both replicates into a single result for each sample. To define clonotypes, the study grouped productive rearrangements that shared the V-gene family, CDR3 amino acid sequence and J-gene segment. To compute clonality, the normalized Shannon entropy (Pielou evenness) of TCRB abundances was subtracted from 1. To estimate T cell density, the total number of templates was divided by the input cell count, which was inferred from how much DNA went in. Recon with default parameters was used to estimate total repertoire diversity and clonality. Tumor-enriched clonotypes were defined as having over 0.1% abundance in tumor and at least 32-fold higher abundance than in normal breast. The table was pulled from immuneACCESS by TCRdb, which kept in-frame rearrangements only. Such tables lose some clones; where checked, under half of the loss comes from unresolved V genes, and the rest has no known cause. The V and J calls and the clone size are those of that table, but D and trimming were determined from the DNA. Across this sample there are under 8,500 clones, with about three fifths seen only once. The ten biggest clones cover about 14% of the sample.

Sequenced material: normal breast tissue next to the tumor. The receptor was derived from a person in their fifties or sixties with breast cancer. This receptor chain uses TRBV14 and TRBJ2-2, with the D segment identity uncertain. DNA sequence: TGTGCCAGCAGCCAAGATCGTGAAACGAACACCGGGGAGCTGTTTTTT. This sequence encodes CASSQDRETNTGELFF. Full variable domain (CDR3 extended with the reference TRBV14 and TRBJ2-2 proteins): EAGVTQFPSHSVIEKGQTVTLRCDPISGHDNLYWYRRVMGKEIKFLLHFVKESKQDESGMPNNRFLAERTGGTYSTLKVQPAELEDSGVYFCASSQDRETNTGELFFGEGSRLTVL.